Presented here are 20 T cell receptor beta chains from one specimen sequenced in a study of cytomegalovirus exposure and HLA in healthy donors. With 60 Vbeta and 13 Jbeta primers, the PCR was carried out. TCRdb's copy holds only in-frame clones and misses some; the assay was immunoSEQ multiplex PCR. The sample records around 250,000 clones, roughly four fifths being singletons. Sequencing was done on a sample of PBMCs. These receptors were collected from a woman between 55 and 75 years old in good health and CMV-seropositive.

This chain links TRBV19 with TRBJ1-1; TRBD1 aligns across 9 bases. The V gene end was trimmed by 5 bases and the J gene end by 1 base; junction bases not matched to a gene: 8. Germline V gives CDR1 LNHDA, CDR2 SQIVND (reference sequence). This CDR3 is 16 amino acids long. The CDR3 region is CASSQTGGLGNTEAFF. In DNA form, the CDR3 reads TGTGCCAGTAGTCAAACAGGGGGCTTAGGGAACACTGAAGCTTTCTTT.

V usage is TRBV7-3 and J usage is TRBJ2-1; D not certain. Trimming removed 4 bases from V and 5 bases from J, with 6 bases in between. There are 12 residues in the CDR3. Per germline, CDR1 SGHTA and CDR2 FQGTGA. CDR3 nucleotides: TGTGCCAGCAGCTCCTATCACAATGAGCAGTTCTTC. This codes for CASSSYHNEQFF.

DNA of the CDR3: TGCGCCAGCAGGGTGGTTTATCGGGAGGGCAAGTACGAGCAGTACTTC. Translated, it gives CASRVVYREGKYEQYF. The rearrangement joins TRBV5-1 to TRBJ2-7; 8 nucleotides match TRBD2. Germline V gene data show CDR1 as SGHRS and CDR2 as YFSETQ. The CDR3 is 16 residues long. V was clipped by 5 bases and J by 4 bases; unmatched bases: 14.

Comment on this clone: The junction shows a germline mismatch at one end, possibly a read error. The chain uses TRBV7-7 and TRBJ2-5; 10 bases line up with TRBD1. The germline V gene has CDR1 SSHAT and CDR2 FNYEAQ (reference sequence). This CDR3 spans 14 amino acids. In DNA form, the CDR3 reads TGTGCTAGCAGCTCCGGACAGGGGGGAGAGACCCAGTACTTC. It codes for CASSSGQGGETQYF.

The rearrangement uses TRBV4-2 and TRBJ2-5, with a possible D match to TRBD1 (5 bases). CDR1 is LGHNA and CDR2 is YNFKEQ in the germline V gene. This CDR3 has 13 amino acids. With 6 bases removed from V and 1 base from J, the gap between germline ends came to 9 bases. CDR3: CASSQDTQETQYF. The CDR3 DNA reads as TGTGCCAGCAGTCAGGACACCCAAGAGACCCAGTACTTC.

The rearrangement links TRBV5-4 to TRBJ1-2; D is undetermined. The V end lost 8 bases, the J end lost 4 bases, and 15 bases lay between the germline ends. This CDR3 comprises 13 residues. Germline CDR1 and CDR2: SGHNT and YYREEE (reference sequence). The CDR3 spells CASRTGSTYGYTF. In DNA, the CDR3 is TGTGCCAGTAGGACGGGGAGCACCTATGGCTACACCTTC.

The genes are TRBV29-1 and TRBJ2-3; possibly TRBD2 for D (5 bases). With 4 bases removed from V and 4 bases from J, the gap between germline ends came to 12 bases. The CDR3 runs 13 residues. Germline V gene lookup returns CDR1 SQVTM and CDR2 ANQGSEA. CDR3 loop: CSVGIGLSDTQYF. The CDR3 region has the DNA TGCAGCGTTGGGATCGGACTTTCAGATACGCAGTATTTT.

The gene calls are TRBV18 and TRBJ2-7; D is possibly TRBD1 (5 bases). This CDR3 has 14 residues. Trimming took off 6 bases at V and 3 bases at J, with 15 bases between the two ends. The germline CDR1 and CDR2 sequences are KGHSH and LQKENI. The chain's CDR3 is CASSPGPGNYEQYF. DNA of the CDR3: TGTGCCAGCTCGCCAGGGCCAGGGAACTACGAGCAGTACTTC.

As to this clone: Other DNA sequences of this sample code for an identical CDR3. V is TRBV5-1 and J is TRBJ1-2, with D tentatively TRBD1 (5 bases). The CDR3 consists of 16 residues. CDR1 is SGHRS, CDR2 YFSETQ, per germline. Trimming removed 4 bases at V and 0 bases at J, with 16 bases between. The CDR3 DNA reads TGCGCCAGCAGCCTGGCCTCAGGGCCCACTAACTATGGCTACACCTTC. Its translation: CASSLASGPTNYGYTF.

The J gene is TRBJ1-3, the V gene TRBV2, with 7 bases lining up with TRBD1. This CDR3 contains 13 residues. Germline assignment: CDR1 SNHLY and CDR2 FYNNEI. The ends lost 6 bases at V and 3 bases at J; junction bases unmatched: 2. CDR3 sequence: CASRPGGGNTIYF. The CDR3 region has the DNA TGTGCCAGCAGACCAGGGGGTGGAAACACCATATATTTT.

This chain joins TRBV28 and TRBJ2-3; D remains ambiguous. Trimming removed 8 bases from V and 6 bases from J, with 6 bases in between. Germline CDR1 and CDR2: MDHEN and SYDVKM. The CDR3 spans 10 residues. CDR3 loop: CASVRDTQYF. The CDR3 bases are TGTGCCAGCGTCCGGGATACGCAGTATTTT.

The V and J genes are TRBV5-4 and TRBJ2-1, with D possibly TRBD1 on 6 matching bases. This CDR3 contains 15 residues. CDR1 is SGHNT and CDR2 is YYREEE in the germline V gene (reference sequence). V lost 0 bases and J 4 bases, leaving 11 bases between the germline ends. CDR3: CASSLEDRRYNEQFF. The DNA of the CDR3 is TGTGCCAGCAGCTTGGAAGACAGGAGATACAATGAGCAGTTCTTC. Combining the CDR3 with reference TRBV5-4 and TRBJ2-1 gives the whole variable domain ETGVTQSPTHLIKTRGQQVTLRCSSQSGHNTVSWYQQALGQGPQFIFQYYREEENGRGNFPPRFSGLQFPNYSSELNVNALELDDSALYLCASSLEDRRYNEQFFGPGTRLTVL.

J is TRBJ2-7 and V is TRBV5-1; D possibly corresponds to TRBD1 (6 bases). The CDR3 totals 11 residues. Trimming took 3 bases from V and 12 from J, leaving 13 bases between them. CDR1 and CDR2 (germline): SGHRS, YFSETQ. CDR3 protein: CASSSDSLWYF. DNA of the CDR3: TGCGCCAGCAGCTCGGACAGTCTATGGTACTTC.

V and J are TRBV18 and TRBJ2-6; D remains ambiguous. The CDR3 length is 15 residues. Deletions cut 0 bases from V and 1 base from J, with 4 bases between. The germline V gene encodes CDR1 KGHSH and CDR2 LQKENI. The CDR3 DNA follows: TGTGCCAGCTCACCACCGAGGTCTGGGGCCAACGTCCTGACTTTC. It encodes CASSPPRSGANVLTF.

This clone was picked up a small number of times. CDR3 in amino acids: CASSKQIRGTNEKLFF. The CDR3 DNA sequence: TGCGCCAGCAGCAAGCAAATCAGGGGTACTAATGAAAAACTGTTTTTT. The V gene is TRBV5-1, the J gene TRBJ1-4, with a tentative D call TRBD1 (6 bases). V lost 4 bases and J lost 2, with 15 bases in between. The CDR3 runs 16 residues. The germline gives CDR1 SGHRS, CDR2 YFSETQ. Combining the CDR3 with reference TRBV5-1 and TRBJ1-4 gives the whole variable domain KAGVTQTPRYLIKTRGQQVTLSCSPISGHRSVSWYQQTPGQGLQFLFEYFSETQRNKGNFPGRFSGRQFSNSRSEMNVSTLELGDSALYLCASSKQIRGTNEKLFFGSGTQLSVL.

This chain joins TRBV7-9 and TRBJ2-7; 8 nucleotides agree with TRBD1. Trimming cost V 6 bases and J 8 bases; bases outside gene matches: 9. CDR3 length: 13 residues. Germline V gene lookup returns CDR1 SEHNR and CDR2 FQNEAQ (reference sequence). This chain's CDR3 is CASSSTGGIQQYF. CDR3 DNA: TGTGCCAGCAGTTCAACAGGGGGTATCCAGCAGTACTTC. The complete variable domain, with remaining parts taken from reference TRBV7-9 and TRBJ2-7, reads DTGVSQNPRHKITKRGQNVTFRCDPISEHNRLYWYRQTLGQGPEFLTYFQNEAQLEKSRLLSDRFSAERPKGSFSTLEIQRTEQGDSAMYLCASSSTGGIQQYFGPGTRLTVT.

CDR3 DNA sequence: TGTGCCAGTACCCCCATCCGGACTAGCGGGAAAATTAGCACAGATACGCAGTATTTT. Protein product: CASTPIRTSGKISTDTQYF. The chain has TRBV19 and TRBJ2-3, with TRBD2 matching 12 bases. Germline V CDR1 and CDR2: LNHDA, SQIVND (reference sequence). The CDR3 extends over 19 amino acids. Trimming at V came to 7 bases and at J to 0 bases, leaving 14 bases not matched to a gene.

The genes are TRBV6-1 and TRBJ2-1; the match to TRBD2 covers 10 bases. The CDR3 spans 15 residues. CDR1 is MNHNS and CDR2 is SASEGT in the germline V gene. CDR3 loop: CSYKPSGSSYNEQFF. In DNA form, the CDR3 reads TGTTCTTACAAACCTAGCGGGAGCTCCTACAATGAGCAGTTCTTC.

The chain links TRBV7-9 to TRBJ2-7; D is perhaps TRBD2 (6 bases). The CDR3 totals 18 residues. The V end lost 0 bases, the J end lost 2 bases, and 20 bases lay between the germline ends. In germline, CDR1 is SEHNR, CDR2 FQNEAQ (reference sequence). CDR3 DNA sequence: TGTGCCAGCAGCTTAGCGCTTGGGGCGGGACTCACGCCCTACGAGCAGTACTTC. Translating gives CASSLALGAGLTPYEQYF.

The gene calls are TRBV15 and TRBJ1-1; 8 positions match TRBD1. CDR1 and CDR2 (germline): LNHNV, YYDKDF (reference sequence). V gave up 7 bases and J gave up 4 bases; unmatched junction bases: 11. CDR3 length: 15 amino acids. The CDR3 DNA reads TGTGCCACCACCGTCGGACAGGGACGTACCACTGAAGCTTTCTTT. It codes for CATTVGQGRTTEAFF.